This entry features one TCR beta chain sequence. Its specificity is unknown. V lost 0 bases to trimming and J lost 7 bases, with 13 bases between them. The CDR3 covers 15 residues. The germline V gene encodes CDR1 LNHDA and CDR2 SQIVND (reference sequence). The sample comes from a study of cytomegalovirus exposure and HLA in healthy donors. General study points: Most TCR sequences were uncommon, yet certain public TCRs appeared in many donors. Roughly 170 TCR beta chains were listed as cytomegalovirus-associated.

Among the donors, all were healthy bone marrow donors. The PCR ran on 60 Vbeta and 13 Jbeta primers. Using immunoSEQ multiplex PCR, the repertoire was profiled, and TCRdb retains in-frame clones only, with some absent. The table lists about 72,000 clones, with around 15% in the top ten. This rearrangement joins TRBV19 to TRBJ2-1, with unresolved D. The clonotype was recovered from a man in his fifties in good health and CMV-seropositive. Sequencing used PBMCs. CDR3 nucleotides: TGTGCCAGTAGTATAGATCGTTCTAGGCAAAATGAGCAGTTCTTC. Its protein product is CASSIDRSRQNEQFF.